This T cell receptor (beta chain) was captured in a study of blood T cell repertoires in COVID-19 (dated by TCRdb to 2018 to 2020). With respect to the entire study: The collaborator samples originated in the United States, Italy and Spain and spanned the acute and convalescent phases of COVID-19. The material from the prospective study consisted of cDNA or gDNA derived from T cells, B-cell-depleted T cells, or PBMCs. The dataset comprised deeply sampled blood TCRbeta repertoires from subjects exposed to, actively infected with, or recovered from COVID-19. The repertoires were released in a freely available public database meant as a resource for research on the immune response to SARS-CoV-2. The samples were drawn from the first 160 participants of the ongoing ImmuneRACE study and from some 1,300 subjects provided by 6 global collaborators. A de-identified subject ID, COVID-19 status, age in years and sex were almost always included in the sample metadata. Where HLA class I and class II types were available, the types were taken from metadata supplied by the sample provider, not from assay-based typing.

The germline V gene yields MDHEN for CDR1 and SYDVKM for CDR2. From its cysteine to its phenylalanine, the CDR3 spans 14 amino acids. This entry keeps only the CDR3 DNA: 42 bases, framed from base 1. V and J are trimmed by 6 bases and 5 bases, and the gene matches miss 9 bases of the junction. TCRbeta CDR3 regions were amplified from genomic DNA by means of the immunoSEQ Assay, a bias-controlled multiplex PCR. In the source study's methods: Nucleated cell counts per sample were estimated from amplification of reference gene primers within the assay. Sequence reads were collapsed and filtered to measure the absolute abundance of every unique TCRbeta CDR3 rearrangement. For each sample, productive Simpson clonality was calculated as the square root of Simpson's diversity index across productive rearrangements. Here the immuneACCESS table is served through TCRdb, limited to in-frame sequences with V and J called. Missing clones are a known gap in these copies; in checked studies unresolved V genes cover under half, and the rest lacks a known reason. The DNA gave D and trimming, while V, J and clone size come from that table. The table for this sample lists about 280,000 clones; around 85% of them were counted only once. 6% to 7% of the sample is taken by the ten largest.

In the prospective study, participants were about 18 to 100 years old, resided in 24 geographic areas of the United States, and were enrolled through a virtual design. In the prospective study, cohorts were assigned on the basis of participant-reported clinical history obtained from a screening survey and a study questionnaire. Recovered participants in ImmuneRACE Cohort 3 were defined as having two consecutive negative NP/OP PCR tests, clearance from a healthcare professional, or resolution of symptoms. Each participant in the prospective study had whole blood, serum and a nasopharyngeal or oropharyngeal swab collected by mobile phlebotomists. Over a 2-month period, participants in the prospective study had the option of providing additional blood draws and questionnaires. Prospective study blood samples were shipped either frozen or at room temperature before DNA extraction. On this clone itself: Its antigen is still unknown. No base quality information exists; no much larger clone differs at one position.

What the work shows at the level of the full study, not this receptor alone: How much clinical and demographic metadata was included differed by source and by participant, and the metadata was provided uncurated.

The V and J genes are TRBV28 and TRBJ2-7, and TRBD2 aligns with 8 junction nucleotides. This TCR was recovered from a woman aged 40-49 years who had recovered from COVID-19. Source material: PBMCs or T cells enriched from blood (not recorded which). The encoded CDR3 is CASRESGSTDEQYF. The DNA reads as follows: TGTGCCAGCAGGGAAAGCGGGAGCACGGACGAGCAGTACTTC.